This T cell receptor (beta chain) is from a study of control samples from healthy donors and cancer patients. This table comes from immunoSEQ multiplex PCR, and its TCRdb copy is limited to in-frame clones, with some not included. The sample gives roughly 100,000 clones, about 92% of which show up once; 2% to 2.5% is in the top ten. CDR3 length equals 14 residues. Germline-derived CDR1 and CDR2 are SGHVS and FQNEAQ. The ends were cut back, 6 bases at V and 1 base at J, with 12 bases in the middle. The chain couples TRBV7-8 to TRBJ1-1; no definite D call. The sample was blood. The sequence was collected from a woman aged 18-29 years in good health. CDR3 bases: TGTGCCAGCAGTCACGGTGGAGGGAACACTGAAGCTTTCTTT. It yields the protein CASSHGGGNTEAFF.